This passage covers 28 T cell receptor beta chains from one sample sequenced in a study of lymphopenia after photon versus proton radiotherapy. Assay: immunoSEQ multiplex PCR; the TCRdb copy retains only in-frame clones and omits some. This sample yields 15,000 to 20,000 clones, of which approximately 84% are seen a single time; around 2.9% belongs to the top ten. Sequences were derived from peripheral blood, sampled from a patient treated with photon-based radiotherapy. These receptors came from a woman between 50 and 59 years old with pancreatic cancer.

This rearrangement joins TRBV30 to TRBJ1-3; maybe TRBD1 (5 bases). The CDR3 has 15 residues. Germline V gives CDR1 GTSNPN, CDR2 SVGIG (reference sequence). V lost 1 base to trimming and J lost 2 bases, with 12 bases between them. CDR3 amino acids: CAWSGRGGPGNTIYF. In nucleotides, the CDR3 is TGTGCCTGGAGTGGTCGGGGGGGTCCTGGAAACACCATATATTTT. Combining the CDR3 with reference TRBV30 and TRBJ1-3 gives the whole variable domain SQTIHQWPATLVQPVGSPLSLECTVEGTSNPNLYWYRQAAGRGLQLLFYSVGIGQISSEVPQNLSASRPQDRQFILSSKKLLLSDSGFYLCAWSGRGGPGNTIYFGEGSWLTVV.

The chain combines TRBV27 with TRBJ1-6; D gene ambiguous. This CDR3 contains 16 residues. Between the trimmed V and J ends, which lost 5 bases and 0 bases, there was a span of 11 bases. Germline lookup yields CDR1 MNHEY and CDR2 SMNVEV (reference sequence). CDR3 in amino acids: CASSLGHSSYNSPLHF. In nucleotides, the CDR3 is TGTGCCAGCAGTCTGGGTCACAGCTCCTATAATTCACCCCTCCACTTT.

The J gene is TRBJ2-1, the V gene TRBV7-2; 7 bases are a match to TRBD2. Per the germline V gene, CDR1 is SGHTA and CDR2 is FQGNSA. J gave up 0 bases and V 5 bases, and 7 bases lay outside the gene matches. The CDR3 extends over 16 amino acids. CDR3 sequence: CASSPWVAGSYNEQFF. The CDR3 bases are TGTGCCAGCAGCCCCTGGGTAGCGGGCTCCTACAATGAGCAGTTCTTC.

The V gene is TRBV9, the J gene TRBJ2-5, with 9 nucleotides matching TRBD1. Germline values: CDR1 SGDLS, CDR2 YYNGEE. CDR3 length equals 17 residues. V shed 2 bases, J shed 2 bases, and the junction held 10 bases outside the gene matches. This CDR3 reads CASSVYSDRGGQETQYF. In DNA, the CDR3 is TGTGCCAGCAGCGTCTATTCGGACAGGGGCGGACAAGAGACCCAGTACTTC.

The chain combines TRBV9 with TRBJ2-2; D not certain. The germline gives CDR1 SGDLS, CDR2 YYNGEE. This CDR3 is 15 amino acids long. V lost 4 bases to trimming and J lost 0 bases, with 10 bases between them. In DNA form, the CDR3 reads TGTGCCAGCAGCCTCGAAGGGACGAACACCGGGGAGCTGTTTTTT. Its protein is CASSLEGTNTGELFF.

This clone was found once. The chain recombines TRBV4-3 with TRBJ1-4, with D possibly being TRBD1 (5 bases). Trimming removed 0 bases from V and 0 bases from J, with 11 bases in between. This CDR3 region has 17 residues. Germline CDR1 reads LGHNA; CDR2 reads YSLEER. CDR3 nucleotides: TGCGCCAGCAGCCAAGAAGGACACGGAACAACTAATGAAAAACTGTTTTTT. Amino acids: CASSQEGHGTTNEKLFF.

V usage is TRBV4-3 and J usage is TRBJ1-1; a weak D match, TRBD1 (5 bases). V was pared by 0 bases and J by 7 bases, with 12 bases between. The CDR3 extends over 14 amino acids. CDR1 and CDR2 (germline): LGHNA, YSLEER. CDR3 nucleotides: TGCGCCAGCAGCCAAGACCCGGGACCTGATGAAGCTTTCTTT. Protein: CASSQDPGPDEAFF.

V and J are TRBV28 and TRBJ1-5, with D uncertain. CDR1 and CDR2 (germline): MDHEN, SYDVKM. The CDR3 is 15 residues long. V dropped 6 bases and J dropped 2 bases, with 14 bases sitting between them. Here the CDR3 DNA reads TGTGCCAGCAGACCCCCCGGGATGGGCAATCAGCCCCAGCATTTT. It yields the protein CASRPPGMGNQPQHF.

The chain carries TRBV5-6 and TRBJ2-2; possible D gene TRBD2, 6 bases. The CDR3 has 16 amino acids. Between the trimmed V and J ends, which lost 1 base and 2 bases, there was a span of 12 bases. From germline, CDR1 is SGHDT and CDR2 YYEEEE. CDR3 protein: CASSLLGGSNTGELFF. The CDR3 coding sequence is TGTGCCAGCAGCTTGCTTGGGGGGAGCAACACCGGGGAGCTGTTTTTT.

The V and J genes are TRBV5-1 and TRBJ1-4; D ambiguous. Trimming pared 2 bases from V and 13 bases from J, leaving 12 bases between. From germline, CDR1 is SGHRS and CDR2 YFSETQ. This CDR3 is built from 12 residues. CDR3 sequence reads: CASSLGGEGLFF. CDR3 bases: TGCGCCAGCAGCTTAGGTGGGGAAGGACTGTTTTTT.

This chain joins TRBV7-9 and TRBJ2-4; D might be TRBD2 (5 bases). CDR1 is SEHNR, CDR2 FQNEAQ, per germline (reference sequence). The ends were cut back, 5 bases at V and 3 bases at J, with 17 bases in the middle. This CDR3 region has 16 residues. CDR3 in amino acids: CASSPRPGGGKNIQYF. The CDR3 DNA reads as TGTGCCAGCAGCCCAAGACCGGGTGGAGGCAAAAACATTCAGTACTTC.

The chain is built from TRBV19 and TRBJ2-1; 10 bases are a match to TRBD2. In germline, CDR1 is LNHDA, CDR2 SQIVND (reference sequence). The CDR3 has 15 residues. With V trimmed by 4 bases and J by 5 bases, 5 bases remained unmatched. The CDR3 sequence is CASSTLAGVHNEQFF. CDR3 DNA: TGTGCCAGTAGTACCCTAGCGGGAGTGCACAATGAGCAGTTCTTC.

The chain has TRBV28 and TRBJ2-7, with TRBD1 identical over 9 bases. Unmatched junction bases numbered 9, after V lost 6 bases and J lost 3 bases. From germline, CDR1 is MDHEN and CDR2 SYDVKM. The CDR3 runs 15 residues. The CDR3 DNA sequence: TGTGCCAGCAGCAGCGGGACAGGGAGAGGCTACGAGCAGTACTTC. This codes for CASSSGTGRGYEQYF. The full variable domain, its missing parts supplied by reference TRBV28 and TRBJ2-7, is DVKVTQSSRYLVKRTGEKVFLECVQDMDHENMFWYRQDPGLGLRLIYFSYDVKMKEKGDIPEGYSVSREKKERFSLILESASTNQTSMYLCASSSGTGRGYEQYFGPGTRLTVT.

This clone appeared once. The CDR3 coding sequence is TGCAGCGTTGAAGTAGATACCTCCTACGAGCAGTACTTC. This sequence encodes CSVEVDTSYEQYF. The V call is TRBV29-1, the J call TRBJ2-7; D is ambiguous. Trimming stripped 1 base from V and 0 bases from J, with 7 bases between. Germline loops: CDR1 SQVTM, CDR2 ANQGSEA. This CDR3 has 13 residues.

This clone turned up a few times. The J gene is TRBJ1-1, the V gene TRBV7-9, with D possibly matching TRBD1 (5 bases). The ends were cut back, 5 bases at V and 3 bases at J, with 16 bases in the middle. Looked up from germline, CDR1 is SEHNR and CDR2 is FQNEAQ (reference sequence). The CDR3 consists of 15 residues. CDR3 amino acids: CASSTSGGEYTEAFF. As DNA, the CDR3 is TGTGCCAGCAGCACCAGCGGGGGGGAATACACTGAAGCTTTCTTT.

This clone was seen just once. The rearrangement links TRBV15 to TRBJ2-1; 16 nucleotides agree with TRBD2. V was clipped by 3 bases and J by 0 bases; unmatched bases: 14. CDR3 size: 22 residues. CDR1 is LNHNV and CDR2 is YYDKDF in the germline V gene (reference sequence). This CDR3 is CATSRTPAGLAGGQSSYNEQFF. The CDR3 DNA reads as TGTGCCACCAGCAGGACACCAGCGGGACTAGCGGGAGGGCAGAGCTCCTACAATGAGCAGTTCTTC.

This chain uses TRBV19 with TRBJ2-1; TRBD2 matches 13 bases. Unmatched junction bases numbered 10, after V lost 7 bases and J lost 10 bases. CDR1 and CDR2 from the germline V gene are LNHDA and SQIVND (reference sequence). This CDR3 spans 15 amino acids. CDR3 DNA: TGTGCCAGTACTACTATAGGGACTAGCGGGACAGAGCAGTTCTTC. Amino acid sequence: CASTTIGTSGTEQFF.

This chain uses TRBV4-1 with TRBJ1-2; D is unclear. The CDR3 is 14 residues long. V lost 1 base and J lost 5, with 11 bases in between. CDR1 MGHRA and CDR2 YSYEKL come from the germline V gene. The CDR3 bases are TGCGCCAGCAGCCAAGTTCCCTCGGAGTATGGCTACACCTTC. Protein: CASSQVPSEYGYTF.

The chain combines TRBV27 with TRBJ2-1, with D perhaps matching TRBD1 or TRBD2 (5 bases each). The length of the CDR3 is 11 residues. Germline V gives CDR1 MNHEY, CDR2 SMNVEV (reference sequence). V was trimmed by 5 bases and J by 10 bases, leaving 9 bases between them. CDR3 nucleotide sequence: TGTGCCAGCAGTCCCGGGACGGAGCAGTTCTTC. This sequence encodes CASSPGTEQFF.

This clone was found once. The rearrangement uses TRBV5-1 and TRBJ1-4; 10 nucleotides agree with TRBD1. The CDR3 totals 18 residues. The germline gives CDR1 SGHRS, CDR2 YFSETQ. J gave up 3 bases and V 4 bases, and 12 bases lay outside the gene matches. Here the CDR3 reads CASSPDRGLSGANEKLFF. The CDR3 nucleotides read TGCGCCAGCAGCCCCGACAGGGGGCTAAGCGGAGCTAATGAAAAACTGTTTTTT.

This chain uses TRBV15 with TRBJ1-1; D is possibly TRBD1 (6 bases). V was shortened by 0 bases and J by 4 bases, with 15 bases between the two germline ends. The CDR3 is made up of 16 amino acids. Germline V gives CDR1 LNHNV, CDR2 YYDKDF (reference sequence). In nucleotides, the CDR3 is TGTGCCACCAGCAGAGATGGTGGGGGGGCGAGCACTGAAGCTTTCTTT. Residues: CATSRDGGGASTEAFF.

The rearrangement links TRBV7-6 to TRBJ2-3; 9 positions match TRBD2. This CDR3 contains 19 residues. V shed 0 bases, J shed 2 bases, and the junction held 12 bases outside the gene matches. CDR1 is SGHVS, CDR2 FNYEAQ, per germline. In DNA, the CDR3 is TGTGCCAGCAGCTTAGCCTGGGCCCTGACTAGCGGATACACAGATACGCAGTATTTT. Amino acids: CASSLAWALTSGYTDTQYF.

This clone was detected a few times. This chain connects TRBV30 to TRBJ1-5, with D hard to call. Trimming left V 2 bases short and J 9 bases short, with 11 bases between. The V gene's germline CDR1 is GTSNPN and CDR2 SVGIG (reference sequence). This CDR3 has 12 residues. Here the CDR3 reads CAWSTPLGPQHF. As DNA, the CDR3 is TGTGCCTGGAGTACCCCGTTAGGGCCCCAGCATTTT.

This clone occurred once. V is TRBV4-3 and J is TRBJ1-1; D is undetermined. Deletions cut 1 base from V and 0 bases from J, with 9 bases between. The germline V gene has CDR1 LGHNA and CDR2 YSLEER. The CDR3 length is 15 residues. The chain's CDR3 is CASSQVRGLNTEAFF. The CDR3, as DNA: TGCGCCAGCAGCCAAGTTCGGGGATTGAACACTGAAGCTTTCTTT.

V is TRBV11-2 and J is TRBJ2-3; the match to TRBD1 covers 9 bases. The CDR3 runs to 16 residues. J gave up 5 bases and V 2 bases, and 8 bases lay outside the gene matches. The germline CDR1 and CDR2 sequences are SGHAT and FQNNGV. This chain's CDR3 is CASSLSPGQGQDTQYF. The CDR3 nucleotides read TGTGCCAGCAGCTTATCCCCGGGACAGGGTCAAGATACGCAGTATTTT.

This chain links TRBV27 with TRBJ2-7; 8 bases agree with TRBD2. Trimming removed 3 bases from V and 6 bases from J; junction bases left unmatched: 10. Germline V gene data show CDR1 as MNHEY and CDR2 as SMNVEV (reference sequence). CDR3 size: 15 residues. The DNA for the CDR3 is TGTGCCAGCAGTTTTGGGGGAGCGGGAGTATCCGAGCAGTACTTC. It translates to CASSFGGAGVSEQYF.

The V and J genes are TRBV21-1 and TRBJ1-6; TRBD1 was called by the table and not checked on the DNA. TRBV21-1 is listed as a pseudogene. The CDR3 loop spans 19 amino acids. The CDR3 here is CASSKIRTLNNSYNSPLHF. In DNA, the CDR3 is TGTGCCAGCAGCAAAATAAGGACACTCAACAACTCCTATAATTCACCCCTCCACTTT.

This clone was observed a few times. The rearrangement uses TRBV15 and TRBJ2-3; no definite D call. From germline, CDR1 is LNHNV and CDR2 YYDKDF (reference sequence). V was shortened by 5 bases and J by 1 base, with 13 bases between the two germline ends. The CDR3 is 15 residues long. CDR3 nucleotides: TGTGCCACCAGCCCTCGATCGTTCGGCACAGATACGCAGTATTTT. Encoded protein: CATSPRSFGTDTQYF. The whole variable domain, filled in from reference TRBV15 and TRBJ2-3, reads DAMVIQNPRYQVTQFGKPVTLSCSQTLNHNVMYWYQQKSSQAPKLLFHYYDKDFNNEADTPDNFQSRRPNTSFCFLDIRSPGLGDTAMYLCATSPRSFGTDTQYFGPGTRLTVL.